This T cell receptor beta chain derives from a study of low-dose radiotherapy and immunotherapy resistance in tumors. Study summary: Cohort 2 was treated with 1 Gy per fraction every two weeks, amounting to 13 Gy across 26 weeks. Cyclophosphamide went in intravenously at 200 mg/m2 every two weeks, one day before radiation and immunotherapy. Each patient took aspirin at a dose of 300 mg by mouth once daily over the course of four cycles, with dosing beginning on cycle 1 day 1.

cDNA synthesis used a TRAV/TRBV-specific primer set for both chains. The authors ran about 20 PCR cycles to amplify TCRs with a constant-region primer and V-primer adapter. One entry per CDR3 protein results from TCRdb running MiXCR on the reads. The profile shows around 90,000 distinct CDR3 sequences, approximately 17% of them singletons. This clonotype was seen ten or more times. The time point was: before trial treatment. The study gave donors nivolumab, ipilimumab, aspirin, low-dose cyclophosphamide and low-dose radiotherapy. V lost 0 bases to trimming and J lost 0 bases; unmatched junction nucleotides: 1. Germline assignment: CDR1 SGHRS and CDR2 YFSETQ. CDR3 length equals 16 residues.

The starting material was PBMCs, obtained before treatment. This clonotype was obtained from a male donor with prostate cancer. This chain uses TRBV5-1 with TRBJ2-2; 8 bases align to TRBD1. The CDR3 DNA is TGCGCCAGCAGCTTGGCAGGGGGCACGAACACCGGGGAGCTGTTTTTT. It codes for CASSLAGGTNTGELFF.